These 4 T cell receptor beta chains were all obtained from the same sample, sequenced in a study of T cells in Graves' hyperthyroidism and ophthalmopathy. Amplified regions were TCR beta CDR3 sequences from RNA transcripts. A set of HTBI primers served as the primers for a first-round RT-PCR of the TCR CDR3. TCRdb redid the calling of the multiplex PCR reads with MiXCR, one entry per CDR3 protein. The repertoire consists of fewer than 450,000 distinct CDR3 sequences, with about a sixth occurring once and the leading ten covering around 35%. Source material: blood. The receptors come from a woman between 25 and 40 years old with Graves' hyperthyroidism that later progressed to Graves' ophthalmopathy.

This clonotype was observed a few times. This sequence joins TRBV25-1 and TRBJ2-5, with a weak D call TRBD2 (5 bases). Germline V gene sequence: CDR1 MGHDK, CDR2 SYGVNS. This CDR3 is built from 14 residues. Trimming shortened V by 3 bases and J by 5 bases, and 13 bases separated the two germline ends. DNA of the CDR3: TGTGCCAGCAGTGACCCCGTCTCGGGGGAGACCCAGTACTTC. This translates into CASSDPVSGETQYF. Full variable domain (outside the CDR3, taken from reference TRBV25-1 and TRBJ2-5): EADIYQTPRYLVIGTGKKITLECSQTMGHDKMYWYQQDPGMELHLIHYSYGVNSTEKGDLSSESTVSRIRTEHFPLTLESARPSHTSQYLCASSDPVSGETQYFGPGTRLLVL.

This clonotype came up a few times. The J gene is TRBJ1-5, the V gene TRBV28; D is possibly TRBD1 (6 bases). V was pared by 6 bases and J by 6 bases, with 15 bases between. This CDR3 contains 14 residues. Germline-derived CDR1 and CDR2 are MDHEN and SYDVKM. CDR3 sequence reads: CASSIDRFFQPQHF. CDR3 bases: TGTGCCAGCAGCATCGACAGGTTCTTTCAGCCCCAGCATTTT.

This clonotype was recorded at least ten times. The chain combines TRBV29-1 with TRBJ2-7; TRBD1 aligns across 7 bases. In germline, CDR1 is SQVTM, CDR2 ANQGSEA. V was pared by 6 bases and J by 3 bases, with 11 bases of the junction left unmatched. The CDR3 consists of 14 residues. CDR3 bases: TGCAGCGTCGTTCCCGGGACAGAACACTACGAGCAGTACTTC. This sequence encodes CSVVPGTEHYEQYF.

This clonotype was counted ten times or more. The gene calls are TRBV27 and TRBJ1-2; TRBD1 aligns across 7 bases. V shed 3 bases, J shed 7 bases, and the junction held 14 bases outside the gene matches. The CDR3 loop spans 16 amino acids. Looked up from germline, CDR1 is MNHEY and CDR2 is SMNVEV (reference sequence). The CDR3 nucleotides are TGTGCCAGCAGTTTTACCTCGCACAGGGGTGGCGGTGGCTACACCTTC. Its translation is CASSFTSHRGGGGYTF.